Presented here are 27 T cell receptor beta chains from one specimen sequenced in a study of blood T cell repertoires in COVID-19. Sequenced by immunoSEQ multiplex PCR; TCRdb stores in-frame clones only, minus some. This table holds over 150,000 clones, approximately 80% found once. The sequenced sample consisted of peripheral blood. These receptors all come from a middle-aged woman with COVID-19, enrolled during active disease.

The rearrangement links TRBV10-3 to TRBJ2-3, with 8 bases that match TRBD1. This CDR3 spans 13 amino acids. V shed 8 bases and J 5 bases; nucleotides not matched to a gene: 6. Germline CDR1 is ENHRY and CDR2 is SYGVKD. The DNA of the CDR3 is TGTGCCATCGGCAGGGGGCAGGGAGATACGCAGTATTTT. This gives the protein CAIGRGQGDTQYF.

The chain has TRBV5-1 and TRBJ1-2; no clear D. Trimming took 0 bases from V and 4 from J, leaving 10 bases between them. The CDR3 runs to 14 residues. Germline V CDR1 and CDR2: SGHRS, YFSETQ. CDR3 residues: CASSLEAGGYGYTF. Written as DNA, the CDR3 is TGCGCCAGCAGCTTGGAAGCGGGCGGCTATGGCTACACCTTC.

J is TRBJ1-1 and V is TRBV29-1; no firm D call. The V end was cut by 8 bases, the J end by 4 bases, with 14 bases between. Germline values: CDR1 SQVTM, CDR2 ANQGSEA. The CDR3 loop spans 12 amino acids. The CDR3 sequence: CSPVDRGTEAFF. DNA for the CDR3: TGCAGCCCCGTAGACCGCGGCACTGAAGCTTTCTTT.

The chain combines TRBV7-8 with TRBJ1-3, with 7 bases lining up with TRBD1. The CDR3 sequence is 15 residues long. J was trimmed by 0 bases and V by 5 bases; bases with no gene match: 4. CDR1 is SGHVS, CDR2 FQNEAQ, per germline. CDR3 residues: CASSPGTVSGNTIYF. Here the CDR3 DNA reads TGTGCCAGCAGCCCCGGGACAGTCTCTGGAAACACCATATATTTT.

The gene calls are TRBV2 and TRBJ2-1; D may be TRBD2 (6 bases). V lost 11 bases, J lost 0 bases, and 14 bases lay in between. This CDR3 spans 14 amino acids. The germline CDR1 and CDR2 sequences are SNHLY and FYNNEI. The CDR3 protein is CAGRAGPSYNEQFF. Written as DNA, the CDR3 is TGTGCCGGTCGAGCGGGCCCCTCCTACAATGAGCAGTTCTTC.

This sequence joins TRBV2 and TRBJ1-2; 10 bases are a match to TRBD1. This CDR3 is 14 amino acids long. Germline V CDR1 and CDR2: SNHLY, FYNNEI. The V segment lost 3 bases and the J segment 5 bases; nucleotides outside the gene matches: 3. The CDR3 DNA reads TGTGCCAGCAGTGACGGACAGGGGGGATATGGCTACACCTTC. The encoded protein is CASSDGQGGYGYTF.

This chain uses TRBV5-1 with TRBJ1-1, with D perhaps TRBD1 (6 bases). The V end was cut by 5 bases, the J end by 5 bases, with 19 bases between. CDR3 length: 15 amino acids. The germline gives CDR1 SGHRS, CDR2 YFSETQ. DNA of the CDR3: TGCGCCAGCAGTTTAAGCGGGGGGCGACGAACTGAAGCTTTCTTT. Its translation: CASSLSGGRRTEAFF.

The chain carries TRBV2 and TRBJ2-3; 11 positions match TRBD2. J was trimmed by 1 base and V by 6 bases; bases with no gene match: 3. The CDR3 loop spans 15 amino acids. From germline, CDR1 is SNHLY and CDR2 FYNNEI. The CDR3 bases are TGTGCCAGCAGAAAACTAGCGGGAGGCACAGATACGCAGTATTTT. Its protein is CASRKLAGGTDTQYF.

This chain connects TRBV19 to TRBJ1-5; no clear D gene. This CDR3 is built from 13 residues. Germline loops: CDR1 LNHDA, CDR2 SQIVND (reference sequence). The germline V and J ends were trimmed by 4 bases and 5 bases, with 9 bases remaining between them. The CDR3 reads CASSSRRHQPQHF. As DNA, the CDR3 is TGTGCCAGTAGTAGTCGGAGGCATCAGCCCCAGCATTTT.

The genes are TRBV10-2 and TRBJ2-5, with D possibly TRBD2 on 5 matching bases. Germline values: CDR1 WSHSY, CDR2 SAAADI. V was clipped by 0 bases and J by 4 bases, with 12 bases between them. The CDR3 loop spans 15 amino acids. The CDR3 loop is CASSESTRLRETQYF. The CDR3 nucleotides read TGCGCCAGCAGTGAGTCGACTCGACTACGAGAGACCCAGTACTTC.

This clone is a singleton in its sample. The chain links TRBV5-1 to TRBJ1-1; 9 bases agree with TRBD1. The V gene's germline CDR1 is SGHRS and CDR2 YFSETQ. CDR3 length: 14 amino acids. J lost 3 bases, V lost 4 bases, and 4 bases had no gene match. CDR3 residues: CASSQTGGDTEAFF. In DNA form, the CDR3 reads TGCGCCAGCAGCCAGACAGGGGGGGACACTGAAGCTTTCTTT.

This clone was seen only a few times. The rearrangement joins TRBV25-1 to TRBJ2-1; D perhaps matches TRBD2 (5 bases). Germline lookup yields CDR1 MGHDK and CDR2 SYGVNS. The CDR3 runs to 13 residues. V was shortened by 4 bases and J by 3 bases, with 7 bases between the two germline ends. In nucleotides, the CDR3 is TGTGCCAGCAGTGGCCGGGACTACAATGAGCAGTTCTTC. Translated, it gives CASSGRDYNEQFF.

This chain connects TRBV14 to TRBJ2-2; the D gene is possibly TRBD2 (6 bases). The CDR3 runs 15 residues. Germline CDR1 and CDR2: SGHDN and FVKESK. Trimming took 4 bases from V and 2 from J, leaving 11 bases between them. CDR3 loop: CASSRNSGNTGELFF. The CDR3 region has the DNA TGTGCCAGCAGCCGAAATAGCGGAAACACCGGGGAGCTGTTTTTT.

The rearrangement uses TRBV6-1 and TRBJ1-4; 10 bases fit TRBD1. There are 16 residues in the CDR3. The V gene end was trimmed by 3 bases and the J gene end by 6 bases; junction bases not matched to a gene: 7. Germline V CDR1 and CDR2: MNHNS, SASEGT. In DNA form, the CDR3 reads TGTGCCAGCAGTGAGATATTTGGGACAGGGGATGAAAAACTGTTTTTT. As protein: CASSEIFGTGDEKLFF.

CDR3 sequence reads: CASSEVVTTTLELFF. In nucleotides, the CDR3 is TGTGCCAGCAGTGAAGTTGTGACTACTACTTTGGAGCTGTTTTTT. The chain recombines TRBV6-1 with TRBJ2-2; D perhaps matches TRBD2 (5 bases). The CDR3 is 15 amino acids. Germline loops: CDR1 MNHNS, CDR2 SASEGT. Trimming removed 1 base from V and 10 bases from J, with 16 bases in between.

CDR3 amino acids: CASNAGGREYGYTF. In nucleotides, the CDR3 is TGTGCCAGCAATGCAGGGGGGCGAGAATATGGCTACACCTTC. The gene calls are TRBV28 and TRBJ1-2; TRBD1 matches at 7 bases. CDR3 length equals 14 residues. The junction had 10 bases not matched to a gene; V was cut back by 7 bases and J by 5 bases. Per germline, CDR1 MDHEN and CDR2 SYDVKM.

DNA of the CDR3: TGTGCCAGTATATCAGGGCTTACTAACTATGGCTACACCTTC. It codes for CASISGLTNYGYTF. This sequence joins TRBV28 and TRBJ1-2, with D possibly TRBD1 on 5 matching bases. This CDR3 region has 14 residues. With 9 bases removed from V and 0 bases from J, the gap between germline ends came to 14 bases. Germline CDR1 reads MDHEN; CDR2 reads SYDVKM.

The sample holds a few counts of this clone. The chain is built from TRBV12-3 or TRBV12-4 and TRBJ1-1; D gene ambiguous. The CDR3 is 12 amino acids. The germline V and J ends were trimmed by 3 bases and 8 bases, with 10 bases remaining between them. Here the CDR3 reads CASSLAALEAFF. For the CDR3, the DNA is TGTGCCAGCAGTTTGGCGGCTCTGGAAGCTTTCTTT.

This clone was counted only a few times. V and J are TRBV6-1 and TRBJ2-7; the match to TRBD1 covers 9 bases. Germline V CDR1 and CDR2: MNHNS, SASEGT. The length of the CDR3 is 15 residues. After removal of 0 bases from V and 7 bases from J, the junction contained 7 bases not matched to a gene. DNA for the CDR3: TGTGCCAGCAGTGAAGCGGGACAGGGACACCGAGAGCAGTACTTC. Protein sequence: CASSEAGQGHREQYF.

In this sample, this clone turned up once. The chain joins TRBV3-1 (or the pseudogene TRBV3-2) to TRBJ1-3; D possibly corresponds to TRBD1 (5 bases). In germline, CDR1 is LGHDT, CDR2 YNNKEL (reference sequence). Trimming stripped 2 bases from V and 4 bases from J, with 12 bases between. The CDR3 has 15 residues. CDR3 protein: CASSQYRSSGNTIYF. The CDR3 bases are TGTGCCAGCAGCCAATACAGGTCCTCGGGAAACACCATATATTTT.

The rearrangement uses TRBV6-1 and TRBJ2-5; 7 bases are a match to TRBD2. V lost 4 bases, J lost 0 bases, and 14 bases stayed unmatched. This CDR3 has 18 residues. Germline V gene lookup returns CDR1 MNHNS and CDR2 SASEGT. CDR3 residues: CASSGLPGGLSYQETQYF. The CDR3 DNA sequence: TGTGCCAGCAGTGGGCTACCGGGGGGTCTATCTTACCAAGAGACCCAGTACTTC.

This rearrangement joins TRBV4-2 to TRBJ2-3; 9 nucleotides agree with TRBD2. This CDR3 has 15 amino acids. CDR1 and CDR2 from the germline V gene are LGHNA and YNFKEQ. Unmatched junction bases numbered 2, after V lost 0 bases and J lost 4 bases. CDR3 amino acids: CASSQERGGPDTQYF. The CDR3 DNA is TGTGCCAGCAGCCAAGAGCGGGGGGGCCCAGATACGCAGTATTTT.

This clone was observed a handful of times. J is TRBJ2-5 and V is TRBV14; a possible D gene is TRBD1 (5 bases). V dropped 1 base and J dropped 5 bases, with 14 bases sitting between them. The CDR3 contains 15 residues. Per the germline V gene, CDR1 is SGHDN and CDR2 is FVKESK. CDR3 nucleotide sequence: TGTGCCAGCAGCCAAGCAAAGGGGTCAGGGGAGACCCAGTACTTC. Protein: CASSQAKGSGETQYF.

The sample holds one count of this clone. The chain joins TRBV24-1 to TRBJ2-3, with 12 positions matching TRBD2. The CDR3 contains 15 residues. V gave up 7 bases and J gave up 0 bases; unmatched junction bases: 1. Germline assignment: CDR1 KGHDR and CDR2 SFDVKD. The CDR3 DNA reads TGTGCCACCAGCGGGACTAGCGGGAGCACAGATACGCAGTATTTT. Protein product: CATSGTSGSTDTQYF.

CDR3 in amino acids: CASSLFYSNEQFF. CDR3 DNA: TGTGCCAGTAGTCTATTCTATAGCAATGAGCAGTTCTTC. The V and J genes are TRBV19 and TRBJ2-1; D is ambiguous. The CDR3 extends over 13 amino acids. From germline, CDR1 is LNHDA and CDR2 SQIVND (reference sequence). V was shortened by 5 bases and J by 6 bases, with 11 bases between the two germline ends.

The chain couples TRBV11-2 to TRBJ1-2, with 10 bases lining up with TRBD1. From germline, CDR1 is SGHAT and CDR2 FQNNGV. With 0 bases clipped from V and 7 bases from J, the junction kept 5 bases outside the gene matches. The CDR3 contains 15 residues. The DNA of the CDR3 is TGTGCCAGCAGCTTAGAGGGACAGGGGCGGGGTGGCTACACCTTC. This codes for CASSLEGQGRGGYTF.

This clone was seen a single time. DNA for the CDR3: TGTGCCAGCAGCTTCTTGCCCACACGCCGGTTCTTC. Protein product: CASSFLPTRRFF. The chain links TRBV5-8 to TRBJ2-1; no clear D. The ends were cut back, 2 bases at V and 15 bases at J, with 15 bases in the middle. The CDR3 sequence is 12 residues long. The germline CDR1 and CDR2 sequences are SGHTS and YDEGEE.